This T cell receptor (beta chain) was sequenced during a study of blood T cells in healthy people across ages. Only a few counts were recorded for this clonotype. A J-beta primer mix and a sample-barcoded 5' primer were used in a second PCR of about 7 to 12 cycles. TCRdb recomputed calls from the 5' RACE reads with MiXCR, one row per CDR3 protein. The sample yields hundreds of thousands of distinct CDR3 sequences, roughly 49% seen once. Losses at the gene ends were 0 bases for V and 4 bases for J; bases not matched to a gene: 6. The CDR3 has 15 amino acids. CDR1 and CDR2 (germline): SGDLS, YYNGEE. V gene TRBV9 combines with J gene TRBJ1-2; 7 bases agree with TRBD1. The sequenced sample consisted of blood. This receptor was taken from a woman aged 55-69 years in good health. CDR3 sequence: CASSVGDRGLYGYTF. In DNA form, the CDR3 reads TGTGCCAGCAGCGTAGGGGACAGAGGGCTCTATGGCTACACCTTC.